This section outlines one T cell receptor (beta chain) sequence together with its context. The data were produced by immunoSEQ multiplex PCR, yet TCRdb's version contains in-frame clones alone and is incomplete. This sample carries 450,000 to 650,000 clones, around 82% of them seen once, and the ten largest clones take more than 0.01%. The source of the sample is a study of shared T cell receptors in the human thymus. Germline CDR1 MGHRA, CDR2 YSYEKL. The CDR3 contains 18 residues. V was pared by 3 bases and J by 4 bases, with 9 bases of the junction left unmatched. This sample was shared with a second study, whose subject was human thymus T cells. That study reports: Among the donors, all were healthy Finnish infants having corrective surgery for congenital heart defects. Thymus pieces cut out during corrective heart surgery were the tissue that was used.

The clonotype comes from a boy younger than two with a congenital heart defect. The sample consisted of thymocytes. The chain couples TRBV4-1 to TRBJ2-3; 14 bases are shared with TRBD2. Written as DNA, the CDR3 is TGCGCCAGCAGCCACCGACTAGCGGGAGGGCCGGGGCCAGATACGCAGTATTTT. It translates to CASSHRLAGGPGPDTQYF.